The sequence of this TCR beta chain was determined in a study of OX40 agonist ivuxolimab in advanced cancers. Study details: Three patients showed partial responses: one hepatocellular carcinoma and two cutaneous melanoma cases. Study-wide results and caveats: In the 0.1 to 3.0 mg/kg range, CD4+ and CD8+ blood T cells had expanded clonally by week 6. The authors did not determine the antigen specificity of the expanded peripheral T cells.

Comments on this clone: Its specificity is unknown.

The data were produced by immunoSEQ multiplex PCR, yet TCRdb's version contains in-frame clones alone and is incomplete. The top ten hold less than 0.55% of the sample, which has 70,000 to 95,000 clones, around 87% seen once. CDR1 SGDLS and CDR2 YYNGEE come from the germline V gene. There are 14 residues in the CDR3. The ends were cut back, 3 bases at V and 3 bases at J, with 12 bases in the middle. The material sequenced was CD4+ or CD8+ T cells sorted from blood, taken in a trial of the OX40 agonist ivuxolimab. The clonotype was recovered from an adult with an advanced solid tumor such as melanoma, head and neck, liver or kidney cancer. J is TRBJ1-1 and V is TRBV9; D is perhaps TRBD1 (5 bases). CDR3 DNA: TGTGCCAGCAGCGGCCGTGGGGCCCACACTGAAGCTTTCTTT. This sequence encodes CASSGRGAHTEAFF.